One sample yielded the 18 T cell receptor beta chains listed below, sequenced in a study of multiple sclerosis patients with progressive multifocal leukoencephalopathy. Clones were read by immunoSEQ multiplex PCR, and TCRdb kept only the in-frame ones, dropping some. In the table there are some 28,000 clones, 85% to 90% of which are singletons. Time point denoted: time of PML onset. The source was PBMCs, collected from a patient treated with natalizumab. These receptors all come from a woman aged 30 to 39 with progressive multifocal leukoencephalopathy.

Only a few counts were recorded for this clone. The CDR3: CASSVTSTYTGELFF. CDR3 nucleotides: TGTGCCAGTAGTGTGACTTCTACTTACACCGGGGAGCTGTTTTTT. The chain employs TRBV19 and TRBJ2-2; D is unresolved. CDR3 size: 15 residues. V was cut by 5 bases and J by 3 bases, with 13 bases left in between. Germline-derived CDR1 and CDR2 are LNHDA and SQIVND (reference sequence).

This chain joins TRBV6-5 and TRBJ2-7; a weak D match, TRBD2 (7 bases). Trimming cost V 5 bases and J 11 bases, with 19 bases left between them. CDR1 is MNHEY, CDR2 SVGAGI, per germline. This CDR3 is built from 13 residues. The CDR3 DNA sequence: TGTGCCAGCAGTGAGGGGGGGCATAAAATGGAGTACTTC. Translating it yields CASSEGGHKMEYF.

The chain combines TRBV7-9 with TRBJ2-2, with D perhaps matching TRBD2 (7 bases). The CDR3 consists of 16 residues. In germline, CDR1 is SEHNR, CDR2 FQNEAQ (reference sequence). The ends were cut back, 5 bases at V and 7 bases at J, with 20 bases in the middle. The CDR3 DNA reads TGTGCCAGCAGCCCTGGAAGGGGGGGCCAGTTCGGGGAGCTGTTTTTT. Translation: CASSPGRGGQFGELFF.

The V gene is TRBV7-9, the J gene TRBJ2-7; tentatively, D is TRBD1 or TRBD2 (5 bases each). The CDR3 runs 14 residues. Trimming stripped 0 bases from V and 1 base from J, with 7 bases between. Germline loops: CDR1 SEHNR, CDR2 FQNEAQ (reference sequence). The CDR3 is CASSLAGVSYEQYF. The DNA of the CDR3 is TGTGCCAGCAGCTTAGCGGGGGTTTCCTACGAGCAGTACTTC.

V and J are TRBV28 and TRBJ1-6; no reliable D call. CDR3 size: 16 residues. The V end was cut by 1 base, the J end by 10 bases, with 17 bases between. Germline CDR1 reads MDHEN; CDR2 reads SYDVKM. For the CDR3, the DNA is TGTGCCAGCAGTTTATCGGCGACTCTACGAGGGTCACCCCTCCACTTT. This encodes CASSLSATLRGSPLHF.

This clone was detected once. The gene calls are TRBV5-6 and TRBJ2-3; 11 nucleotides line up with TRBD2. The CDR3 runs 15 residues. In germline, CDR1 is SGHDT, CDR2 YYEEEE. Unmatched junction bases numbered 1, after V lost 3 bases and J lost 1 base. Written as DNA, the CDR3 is TGTGCCAGCAGCTCGGGACTAGCGGGCACAGATACGCAGTATTTT. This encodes CASSSGLAGTDTQYF.

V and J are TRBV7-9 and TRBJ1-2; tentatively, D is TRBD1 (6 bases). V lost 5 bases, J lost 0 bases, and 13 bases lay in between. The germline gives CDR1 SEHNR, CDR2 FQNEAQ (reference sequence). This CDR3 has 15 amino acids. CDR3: CASSPPGTTNYGYTF. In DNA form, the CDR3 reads TGTGCCAGCAGCCCGCCCGGGACAACTAACTATGGCTACACCTTC.

The CDR3 is CASSVLRNTQYF. CDR3 bases: TGTGCCAGCAGCGTTTTACGGAATACGCAGTATTTT. This chain connects TRBV7-2 to TRBJ2-3; D is unclear. Trimming cost V 5 bases and J 7 bases, with 10 bases left between them. This CDR3 region has 12 residues. Germline assignment: CDR1 SGHTA and CDR2 FQGNSA.

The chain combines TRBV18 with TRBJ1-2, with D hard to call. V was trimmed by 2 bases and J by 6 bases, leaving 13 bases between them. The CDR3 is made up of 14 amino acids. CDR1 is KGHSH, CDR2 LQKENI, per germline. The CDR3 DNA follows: TGTGCCAGCTCACCAGTGAGTGGAGTTGATGGCTACACCTTC. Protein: CASSPVSGVDGYTF.

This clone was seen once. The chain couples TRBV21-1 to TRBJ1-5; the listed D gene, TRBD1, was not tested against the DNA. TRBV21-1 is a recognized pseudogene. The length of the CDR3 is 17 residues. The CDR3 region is CASSKELGSTSNQPQHF. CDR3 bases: TGTGCCAGCAGCAAAGAATTGGGCAGTACTAGCAATCAGCCCCAGCATTTT.

CDR3 loop: CASSKSAGTAETQYF. CDR3 in DNA: TGTGCCAGCAGCAAATCCGCTGGGACAGCGGAGACCCAGTACTTC. V and J are TRBV6-5 and TRBJ2-5, with 7 positions matching TRBD1. Germline lookup yields CDR1 MNHEY and CDR2 SVGAGI. V lost 6 bases and J lost 5; bases outside the gene matches: 12. The CDR3 loop spans 15 amino acids.

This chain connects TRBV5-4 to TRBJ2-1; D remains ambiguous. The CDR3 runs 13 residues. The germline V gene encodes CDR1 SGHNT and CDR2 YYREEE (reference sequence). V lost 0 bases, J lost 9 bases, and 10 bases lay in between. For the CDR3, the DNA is TGTGCCAGCAGCTTGGGTAGGTCCAGTGAGCAGTTCTTC. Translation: CASSLGRSSEQFF. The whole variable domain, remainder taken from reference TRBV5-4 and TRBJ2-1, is ETGVTQSPTHLIKTRGQQVTLRCSSQSGHNTVSWYQQALGQGPQFIFQYYREEENGRGNFPPRFSGLQFPNYSSELNVNALELDDSALYLCASSLGRSSEQFFGPGTRLTVL.

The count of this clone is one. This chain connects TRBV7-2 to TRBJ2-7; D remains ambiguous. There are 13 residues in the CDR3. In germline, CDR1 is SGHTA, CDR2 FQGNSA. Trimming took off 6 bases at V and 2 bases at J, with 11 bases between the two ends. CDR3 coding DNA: TGTGCCAGCAGTCCCCCTCGGACCTACGAGCAGTACTTC. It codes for CASSPPRTYEQYF.

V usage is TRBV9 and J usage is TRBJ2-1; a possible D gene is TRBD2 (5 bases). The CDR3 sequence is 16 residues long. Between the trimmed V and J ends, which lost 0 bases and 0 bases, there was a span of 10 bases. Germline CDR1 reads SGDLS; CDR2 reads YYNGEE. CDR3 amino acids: CASSVELRVSYNEQFF. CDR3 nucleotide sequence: TGTGCCAGCAGCGTAGAGCTGAGGGTCTCCTACAATGAGCAGTTCTTC.

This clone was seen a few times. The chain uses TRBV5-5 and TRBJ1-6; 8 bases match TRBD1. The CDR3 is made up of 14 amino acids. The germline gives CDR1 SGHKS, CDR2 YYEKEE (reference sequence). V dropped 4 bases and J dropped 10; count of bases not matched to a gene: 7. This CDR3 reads CASSRGQGRSPLHF. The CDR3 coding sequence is TGTGCCAGCAGCAGAGGACAGGGCCGGTCACCCCTCCACTTT. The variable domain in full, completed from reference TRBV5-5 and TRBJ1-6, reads DAGVTQSPTHLIKTRGQQVTLRCSPISGHKSVSWYQQVLGQGPQFIFQYYEKEERGRGNFPDRFSARQFPNYSSELNVNALLLGDSALYLCASSRGQGRSPLHFGNGTRLTVT.

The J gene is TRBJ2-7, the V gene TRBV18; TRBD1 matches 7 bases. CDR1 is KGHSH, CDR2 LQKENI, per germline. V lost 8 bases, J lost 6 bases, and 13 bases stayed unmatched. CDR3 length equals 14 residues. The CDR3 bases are TGTGCCAGCCTCCCAGACTCAGGGGGTACCGAGCAGTACTTC. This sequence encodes CASLPDSGGTEQYF.

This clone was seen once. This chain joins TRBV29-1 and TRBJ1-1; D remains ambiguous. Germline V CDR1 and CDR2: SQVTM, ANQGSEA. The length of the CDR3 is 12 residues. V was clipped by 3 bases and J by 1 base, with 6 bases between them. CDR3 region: CSVDLRNTEAFF. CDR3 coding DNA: TGCAGCGTTGATCTCCGGAACACTGAAGCTTTCTTT.

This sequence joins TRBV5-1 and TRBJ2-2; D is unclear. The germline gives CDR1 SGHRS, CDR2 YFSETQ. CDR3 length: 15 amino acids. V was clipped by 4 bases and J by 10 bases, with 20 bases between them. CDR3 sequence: CASSLPDPSGTELFF. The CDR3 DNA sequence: TGCGCCAGCAGCCTCCCGGACCCCTCGGGTACGGAGCTGTTTTTT.